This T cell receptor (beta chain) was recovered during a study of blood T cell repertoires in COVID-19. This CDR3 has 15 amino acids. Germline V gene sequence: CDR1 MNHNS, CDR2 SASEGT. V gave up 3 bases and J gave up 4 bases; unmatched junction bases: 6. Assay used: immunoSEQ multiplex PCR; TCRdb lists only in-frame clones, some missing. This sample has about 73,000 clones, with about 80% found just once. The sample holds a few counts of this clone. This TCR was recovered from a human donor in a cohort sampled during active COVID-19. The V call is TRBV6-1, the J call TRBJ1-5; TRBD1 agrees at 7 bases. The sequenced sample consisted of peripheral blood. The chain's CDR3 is CASSDPGTVNQPQHF. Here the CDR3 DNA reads TGTGCCAGCAGTGACCCCGGGACAGTAAATCAGCCCCAGCATTTT.